This entry concerns a single T cell receptor beta chain. Antigen specificity is unknown. Researchers prepared the TCRbeta library using unique molecular identifiers, the study reports. TCRdb itself ran the PCR reads through MiXCR, one entry per CDR3 protein. The data show fewer than 750,000 distinct CDR3 sequences, with roughly 24% seen just once and less than 15% held by the top ten. The sample comes from a study of T-cell reconstitution after alpha-beta-depleted transplantation in children. From germline, CDR1 is DFQATT and CDR2 SNEGSKA (reference sequence). The V end was cut by 5 bases, the J end by 4 bases, with 16 bases between. The CDR3 has 14 amino acids. Study outcomes and limitations: At day 60, the high TCRbeta diversity found in some patients originated from recipient T cells and thymic progenitors that had survived. Several hundred rapidly expanded clones from non-depleted graft cells reportedly supplied alpha-beta T cells about two months post-transplant.

This TCR came from a boy less than two years old who had a stem cell transplant for acute myeloid leukemia, so the T cells may come from the graft donor. Sequenced here: PBMCs, mostly from graft donor cells, sampled 360 days after TCRalphabeta/CD19-depleted stem cell transplant. The V gene is TRBV20-1, the J gene TRBJ2-3; possibly TRBD2 for D (6 bases). CDR3 in DNA: TGCAGTGCTGAAACTAGCAAGCGACCAGATACGCAGTATTTT. It is translated as CSAETSKRPDTQYF.